In its sample, the clone carrying this T cell receptor (beta chain) was seen many times. This specimen belongs to a study of T cells after yellow fever vaccination. TCR cDNA, made by 5'RACE template switching, carried an added universal primer site and UMIs. Using its own MiXCR run on the 5' RACE reads, TCRdb lists one record per CDR3 protein. The sample has a few hundred thousand distinct CDR3 sequences; approximately 3.5% are singletons. This CDR3 has 14 amino acids. The germline CDR1 and CDR2 sequences are LGHNA and YNFKEQ. V was cut by 7 bases and J by 1 base, with 13 bases left in between. Sample: PBMCs, taken 15 days after the yellow fever booster vaccination. The gene calls are TRBV4-2 and TRBJ1-2, with D uncertain. The TCR comes from a man younger than 30 who received the YFV17D yellow fever vaccine. CDR3 region: CASTWRADNYGYTF. CDR3 nucleotide sequence: TGTGCCAGCACCTGGAGAGCCGATAACTATGGCTACACCTTC.